This TCR beta chain was obtained from a study of blood T cells in healthy people across ages. Collection of 8.5 to 10 milliliters of peripheral blood was performed for each donor. Together with a sample-barcoded 5' primer, a J-beta primer mix was included in a second PCR lasting roughly 6 to 12 cycles. TCRdb re-analysed the 5' RACE reads in MiXCR, keeping a single row per CDR3 protein. This sample yields under 1 million distinct CDR3 sequences, of which roughly 44% are seen a single time; roughly 19% belongs to the top ten. Note on this clonotype: The antigen remains undetermined.

Deletions cut 5 bases from V and 6 bases from J, with 14 bases between. Germline V gene lookup returns CDR1 SGHRS and CDR2 YFSETQ. The CDR3 contains 13 residues. Study findings and constraints: Age brought a roughly linear fall in TCR beta diversity measured per million T cells. Both naive CD4+ cell counts and diversity were greater in long-lived donors than in aged donors.

The rearrangement links TRBV5-1 to TRBJ1-2; the D is unclear. The clonotype originates from a man between 60 and 75 years old in good health. The source material was blood. The CDR3 loop reads CASRPGDNNGYTF. As DNA, the CDR3 is TGCGCCAGCAGACCCGGCGACAATAATGGCTACACCTTC.